These 28 T cell receptor beta chains were all obtained from the same sample, sequenced in a study of beta chain features in type 1 diabetes. Reverse transcription of all isolated RNA meant that expressed TCRB transcripts were sequenced. Some clones are missing from TCRdb's copy, which holds only in-frame ones; the method was immunoSEQ multiplex PCR. The sample carries some 200,000 clones, approximately 11% recorded once. The sequencing sample was made of central memory CD4+ T cells from blood. The receptors here all came from a man aged 18 to 35 in good health.

The chain carries TRBV27 and TRBJ2-2; no reliable D call. This CDR3 comprises 17 residues. Per germline, CDR1 MNHEY and CDR2 SMNVEV (reference sequence). With 3 bases removed from V and 4 bases from J, the gap between germline ends came to 18 bases. This CDR3 is CASSFYATPTTTGELFF. The CDR3 DNA reads TGTGCCAGCAGTTTTTATGCCACCCCCACGACCACCGGGGAGCTGTTTTTT.

This clone was observed a handful of times. The rearrangement uses TRBV15 and TRBJ2-3, with 10 positions matching TRBD2. The J segment lost 5 bases and the V segment lost 0 bases, leaving 11 bases of the junction unmatched. The length of the CDR3 is 18 residues. CDR1 and CDR2 from the germline V gene are LNHNV and YYDKDF (reference sequence). The CDR3 reads CATSRESASGSGEDTQYF. Here the CDR3 DNA reads TGTGCCACCAGCAGAGAGTCGGCTAGCGGGAGTGGAGAAGATACGCAGTATTTT.

This clone was recorded a few times. The chain links TRBV30 to TRBJ2-7; no definite D call. Germline V gene data show CDR1 as GTSNPN and CDR2 as SVGIG (reference sequence). V was cut by 0 bases and J by 0 bases, with 18 bases left in between. The CDR3 contains 17 residues. CDR3 in amino acids: CAWSVRLGLISSYEQYF. The CDR3 DNA sequence: TGTGCCTGGAGTGTACGATTGGGTTTGATTAGCTCCTACGAGCAGTACTTC.

This clone was counted a few times. The chain combines TRBV29-1 with TRBJ1-1, with D maybe TRBD1 (6 bases). Germline CDR1 is SQVTM and CDR2 is ANQGSEA. V gave up 3 bases and J gave up 4 bases, with 9 bases separating them. CDR3 length: 12 residues. This chain's CDR3 is CSVDAGATEAFF. The CDR3, as DNA: TGCAGCGTTGATGCGGGGGCCACTGAAGCTTTCTTT.

This clone occurred a few times. This may stem from a read error, because a much larger clone lies one nucleotide away. Other DNA sequences within the sample encode an identical CDR3. This chain joins TRBV30 and TRBJ2-1; TRBD1 agrees at 7 bases. J gave up 9 bases and V 3 bases, and 5 bases lay outside the gene matches. CDR3 size: 12 residues. CDR1 and CDR2 from the germline V gene are GTSNPN and SVGIG (reference sequence). The CDR3 reads CAWSLQGREQFF. The CDR3 nucleotides read TGTGCCTGGAGCCTACAGGGGCGTGAGCAGTTCTTC.

The chain has TRBV30 and TRBJ1-5; the D gene is possibly TRBD1 (5 bases). Germline assignment: CDR1 GTSNPN and CDR2 SVGIG (reference sequence). The CDR3 extends over 20 amino acids. V shed 0 bases and J shed 0 bases, with 24 bases lying between them. CDR3: CAWSVSLRDGTDYSNQPQHF. In DNA, the CDR3 is TGTGCCTGGAGTGTAAGTCTGAGAGACGGGACTGACTATAGCAATCAGCCCCAGCATTTT.

The table lists this clone with a few counts. The rearrangement links TRBV30 to TRBJ2-3, with no clear D. This CDR3 has 12 amino acids. The ends were cut back, 0 bases at V and 2 bases at J, with 3 bases in the middle. CDR1 and CDR2 from the germline V gene are GTSNPN and SVGIG (reference sequence). The CDR3 protein is CAWSVITDTQYF. For the CDR3, the DNA is TGTGCCTGGAGTGTCATCACAGATACGCAGTATTTT.

This clone was detected many times. V usage is TRBV5-6 and J usage is TRBJ2-7; 9 bases match TRBD1. After removal of 4 bases from V and 4 bases from J, the junction contained 12 bases not matched to a gene. Germline CDR1 SGHDT, CDR2 YYEEEE. CDR3 length equals 16 residues. The CDR3 is CASSPRPGQGFYEQYF. CDR3 DNA sequence: TGTGCCAGCAGCCCGAGACCGGGACAGGGTTTTTACGAGCAGTACTTC.

This chain connects TRBV29-1 to TRBJ1-2; no clear D. The germline V gene has CDR1 SQVTM and CDR2 ANQGSEA. The germline V and J ends were trimmed by 4 bases and 9 bases, with 21 bases remaining between them. The CDR3 runs to 14 residues. Written as DNA, the CDR3 is TGCAGCGTTGCGAATACCGTGGTCGATTTAAGCTACACCTTC. Amino acid sequence: CSVANTVVDLSYTF.

In its sample, this clone was seen a few times. V is TRBV2 and J is TRBJ1-1; no clear D gene. Deletions cut 8 bases from V and 1 base from J, with 11 bases between. The CDR3 has 13 residues. Per the germline V gene, CDR1 is SNHLY and CDR2 is FYNNEI. This CDR3 is CASGDGGNTEAFF. CDR3 coding DNA: TGTGCCAGCGGAGACGGAGGGAACACTGAAGCTTTCTTT. The variable domain in full, completed from reference TRBV2 and TRBJ1-1, reads EPEVTQTPSHQVTQMGQEVILRCVPISNHLYFYWYRQILGQKVEFLVSFYNNEISEKSEIFDDQFSVERPDGSNFTLKIRSTKLEDSAMYFCASGDGGNTEAFFGQGTRLTVV.

V usage is TRBV5-1 and J usage is TRBJ2-1; D gene uncertain. The germline V gene encodes CDR1 SGHRS and CDR2 YFSETQ. The CDR3 extends over 15 amino acids. V was clipped by 0 bases and J by 4 bases, with 11 bases between them. DNA for the CDR3: TGCGCCAGCAGCTTGGAGGCCAGCCGATACAATGAGCAGTTCTTC. Its translation: CASSLEASRYNEQFF.

The J gene is TRBJ1-3, the V gene TRBV14; the D is unclear. Germline loops: CDR1 SGHDN, CDR2 FVKESK. The CDR3 totals 17 residues. Trimming shortened V by 4 bases and J by 1 base, and 17 bases separated the two germline ends. DNA for the CDR3: TGTGCCAGCAGCCGGGAACTCCTTTCAAGGTCTGGAAACACCATATATTTT. Amino acids: CASSRELLSRSGNTIYF.

This clone was counted a few times. This specimen includes other DNA sequences encoding the same CDR3. V is TRBV19 and J is TRBJ2-2; D gene uncertain. In germline, CDR1 is LNHDA, CDR2 SQIVND (reference sequence). CDR3 length: 12 residues. V was pared by 3 bases and J by 7 bases, with 6 bases between. Written as DNA, the CDR3 is TGTGCCAGTAGTATGTTGTTCGGGGAGCTGTTTTTT. It encodes CASSMLFGELFF. Filled out from reference TRBV19 and TRBJ2-2, the complete variable domain reads DGGITQSPKYLFRKEGQNVTLSCEQNLNHDAMYWYRQDPGQGLRLIYYSQIVNDFQKGDIAEGYSVSREKKESFPLTVTSAQKNPTAFYLCASSMLFGELFFGEGSRLTVL.

This clone has more than one count but fewer than ten. The chain links TRBV7-2 to TRBJ2-1; 8 bases are shared with TRBD2. Unmatched junction bases numbered 10, after V lost 2 bases and J lost 4 bases. In germline, CDR1 is SGHTA, CDR2 FQGNSA. The CDR3 runs to 17 residues. CDR3 amino acids: CASSLHGVAGRYNEQFF. CDR3 DNA sequence: TGTGCCAGCAGCTTACATGGGGTAGCGGGAAGATACAATGAGCAGTTCTTC. The complete variable domain, with remaining parts taken from reference TRBV7-2 and TRBJ2-1, reads GAGVSQSPSNKVTEKGKDVELRCDPISGHTALYWYRQSLGQGLEFLIYFQGNSAPDKSGLPSDRFSAERTGGSVSTLTIQRTQQEDSAVYLCASSLHGVAGRYNEQFFGPGTRLTVL.

The V call is TRBV6-6, the J call TRBJ2-1; 11 bases are shared with TRBD2. Losses at the gene ends were 6 bases for V and 6 bases for J; bases not matched to a gene: 10. CDR1 MNHNY and CDR2 SVGAGI come from the germline V gene (reference sequence). The CDR3 consists of 16 residues. The CDR3 reads CASREGGTSGTNEQFF. The CDR3 region has the DNA TGTGCCAGCAGGGAGGGGGGGACTAGCGGTACCAATGAGCAGTTCTTC.

This clone occurred a few times. The chain carries TRBV7-2 and TRBJ1-4; TRBD1 agrees at 8 bases. V lost 3 bases and J lost 8; bases outside the gene matches: 11. This CDR3 region has 16 residues. From germline, CDR1 is SGHTA and CDR2 FQGNSA. CDR3 sequence: CASSFQGARAGEKLFF. CDR3 bases: TGTGCCAGCAGCTTCCAGGGGGCCCGGGCCGGAGAAAAACTGTTTTTT.

This clone has a count of ten or more. The chain employs TRBV29-1 and TRBJ2-1; 11 bases are a match to TRBD2. Losses at the gene ends were 4 bases for V and 0 bases for J; bases not matched to a gene: 5. The CDR3 sequence is 16 residues long. Germline V gives CDR1 SQVTM, CDR2 ANQGSEA. The CDR3 sequence: CSVGLAGGPSYNEQFF. The CDR3 region has the DNA TGCAGCGTTGGGCTAGCGGGAGGCCCCTCCTACAATGAGCAGTTCTTC.

This clone came up a few times. The chain joins TRBV5-6 to TRBJ2-5; no clear D gene. This CDR3 has 13 amino acids. Germline V gene lookup returns CDR1 SGHDT and CDR2 YYEEEE. V shed 4 bases and J shed 5 bases, with 12 bases lying between them. The CDR3 region has the DNA TGTGCCAGCAGCAAGACACTCGCCGAGACCCAGTACTTC. As protein: CASSKTLAETQYF.

In regard to this clone: A junction end diverges from the germline sequence, so it may reflect a read error. This rearrangement joins TRBV6-1 to TRBJ2-1; no clear D. This CDR3 is 16 amino acids long. From germline, CDR1 is MNHNS and CDR2 SASEGT. DNA of the CDR3: TGTGCCATCAGTGAGGTGAAGGGCCTTCTGAACAATGAGCAGTTCTTC. Translation: CAISEVKGLLNNEQFF.

The table lists this clone with many counts. The DNA of the CDR3 is TGCAGCATCCGACAGGAGCTGAACACTGAAGCTTTCTTT. It codes for CSIRQELNTEAFF. The J gene is TRBJ1-1, the V gene TRBV29-1; D may be TRBD1 (6 bases). The germline gives CDR1 SQVTM, CDR2 ANQGSEA. Trimming stripped 8 bases from V and 0 bases from J, with 13 bases between. The CDR3 contains 13 residues.

This clone was seen only a few times. V is TRBV30 and J is TRBJ1-1; D is unresolved. The CDR3 runs to 13 residues. From germline, CDR1 is GTSNPN and CDR2 SVGIG (reference sequence). Trimming removed 0 bases at V and 2 bases at J, with 7 bases between. The CDR3 nucleotides read TGTGCCTGGAGTGTACAAAGCAACACTGAAGCTTTCTTT. Translation: CAWSVQSNTEAFF.

This chain joins TRBV4-1 and TRBJ2-2; maybe TRBD1 (6 bases). The CDR3 is 13 amino acids. V was clipped by 6 bases and J by 5 bases, with 10 bases between them. The germline V gene encodes CDR1 MGHRA and CDR2 YSYEKL. CDR3 amino acids: CASRNRVTGELFF. CDR3 nucleotides: TGCGCCAGCAGAAACAGGGTTACCGGGGAGCTGTTTTTT.

A note on this clone: Other DNA sequences in the sample encode the same CDR3. The chain is built from TRBV4-2 and TRBJ2-1; maybe TRBD2 (6 bases). The CDR3 contains 15 residues. Germline loops: CDR1 LGHNA, CDR2 YNFKEQ. Trimming left V 0 bases short and J 1 base short, with 7 bases between. CDR3 DNA sequence: TGTGCCAGCAGCCAAGACGGGGGTTCCTACAATGAGCAGTTCTTC. Translated: CASSQDGGSYNEQFF.

This clone was seen a handful of times. V usage is TRBV29-1 and J usage is TRBJ2-1; 13 bases agree with TRBD2. J lost 3 bases, V lost 5 bases, and 7 bases had no gene match. The CDR3 totals 16 residues. The germline V gene has CDR1 SQVTM and CDR2 ANQGSEA. The CDR3 protein is CSVPRTSGSFYNEQFF. CDR3 DNA sequence: TGCAGCGTTCCCAGGACTAGCGGGAGTTTCTACAATGAGCAGTTCTTC.

The chain has TRBV28 and TRBJ2-4; D uncertain. The CDR3 has 12 amino acids. CDR1 is MDHEN and CDR2 is SYDVKM in the germline V gene. V was shortened by 4 bases and J by 8 bases, with 9 bases between the two germline ends. CDR3 residues: CASSSRWDIQYF. CDR3 nucleotide sequence: TGTGCCAGCAGTTCCCGGTGGGACATTCAGTACTTC.

This clone has just a few counts. The J gene is TRBJ2-7, the V gene TRBV18, with unresolved D. There are 13 residues in the CDR3. Germline lookup yields CDR1 KGHSH and CDR2 LQKENI. Trimming shortened V by 2 bases and J by 10 bases, and 15 bases separated the two germline ends. CDR3 protein: CASSPGSIQSQYF. The CDR3 region has the DNA TGTGCCAGCTCACCAGGGTCTATTCAGTCACAGTACTTC.

The chain is built from TRBV2 and TRBJ2-7; D gene uncertain. CDR3 length equals 14 residues. Trimming left V 1 base short and J 7 bases short, with 14 bases between. Looked up from germline, CDR1 is SNHLY and CDR2 is FYNNEI. The CDR3 coding sequence is TGTGCCAGCAGTGAAGAGGGCCCGTCCTCTGAGCAGTACTTC. This translates into CASSEEGPSSEQYF.

This clone was observed many times. The rearrangement joins TRBV9 to TRBJ2-7; 7 bases are a match to TRBD2. The CDR3 is made up of 15 amino acids. J gave up 0 bases and V 2 bases, and 5 bases lay outside the gene matches. Germline V gene lookup returns CDR1 SGDLS and CDR2 YYNGEE. The CDR3: CASSVSGWGSYEQYF. Here the CDR3 DNA reads TGTGCCAGCAGCGTTAGCGGGTGGGGCTCCTACGAGCAGTACTTC.